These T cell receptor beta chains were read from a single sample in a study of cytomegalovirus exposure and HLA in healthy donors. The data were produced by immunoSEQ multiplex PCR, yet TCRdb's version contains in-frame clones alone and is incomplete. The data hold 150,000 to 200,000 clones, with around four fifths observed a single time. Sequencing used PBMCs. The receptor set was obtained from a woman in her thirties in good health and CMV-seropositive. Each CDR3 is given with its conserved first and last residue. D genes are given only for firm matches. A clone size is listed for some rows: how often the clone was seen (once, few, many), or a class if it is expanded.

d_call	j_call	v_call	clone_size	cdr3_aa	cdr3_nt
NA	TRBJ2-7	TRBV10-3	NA	CAIRDNYEQYF	TGTGCCATCAGGGACAACTACGAGCAGTACTTC
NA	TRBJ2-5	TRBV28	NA	CASTDSETQYF	TGTGCCAGCACTGACTCAGAGACCCAGTACTTC
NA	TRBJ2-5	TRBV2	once	CASGAHQETQYF	TGTGCCAGCGGGGCGCATCAAGAGACCCAGTACTTC
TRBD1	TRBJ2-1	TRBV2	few	CASSNLVGTGGGEQFF	TGTGCCAGCAGTAACCTAGTCGGGACAGGGGGCGGTGAGCAGTTCTTC
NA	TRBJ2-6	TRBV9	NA	CASSPPDRWGSGANVLTF	TGTGCCAGCAGCCCCCCTGACAGGTGGGGCTCTGGGGCCAACGTCCTGACTTTC
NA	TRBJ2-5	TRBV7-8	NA	CASSLAQRPETQYF	TGTGCCAGCAGCTTAGCGCAGAGGCCGGAGACCCAGTACTTC
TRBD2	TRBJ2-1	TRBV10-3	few	CAISGGGRVYNEQFF	TGTGCCATCAGTGGTGGGGGGAGGGTCTACAATGAGCAGTTCTTC
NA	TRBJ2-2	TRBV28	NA	CASSSARGVLNTGELFF	TGTGCCAGCAGTTCCGCACGGGGAGTACTAAACACCGGGGAGCTGTTTTTT
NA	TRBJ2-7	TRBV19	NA	CASSPGLPYEQYF	TGTGCCAGTAGTCCGGGACTGCCTTACGAGCAGTACTTC
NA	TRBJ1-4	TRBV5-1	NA	CASSPTGREGSATNEKLFF	TGCGCCAGCAGCCCTACCGGCAGGGAAGGTAGTGCAACTAATGAAAAACTGTTTTTT
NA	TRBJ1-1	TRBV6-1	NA	CASSEAGGYLPEAFF	TGTGCCAGCAGTGAAGCGGGAGGGTACCTCCCTGAAGCTTTCTTT
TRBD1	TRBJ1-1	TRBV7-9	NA	CASSSQGGNTEAFF	TGTGCCAGCAGCTCACAGGGGGGGAACACTGAAGCTTTCTTT
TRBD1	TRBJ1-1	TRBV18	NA	CASSQNGQVNTEAFF	TGTGCCAGCTCCCAGAACGGACAGGTTAACACTGAAGCTTTCTTT
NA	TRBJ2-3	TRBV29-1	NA	CSVDGGLSVRGTDTQYF	TGCAGCGTTGATGGAGGTTTGTCAGTGAGGGGCACAGATACGCAGTATTTT
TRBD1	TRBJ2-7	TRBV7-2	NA	CASSTRGQGWDEQYF	TGTGCCAGCAGCACCCGAGGACAGGGCTGGGACGAGCAGTACTTC
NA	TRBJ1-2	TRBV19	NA	CASSIQGYGYTF	TGTGCCAGTAGTATACAGGGCTATGGCTACACCTTC
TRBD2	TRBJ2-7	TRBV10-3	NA	CAIKIIAGGTYEQYF	TGTGCCATCAAGATTATAGCGGGGGGGACCTACGAGCAGTACTTC
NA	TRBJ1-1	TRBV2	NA	CASSERAGTEAFF	TGTGCCAGCAGCGAGAGGGCGGGCACTGAAGCTTTCTTT
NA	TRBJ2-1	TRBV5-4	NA	CANSLWGAYNEQFF	TGTGCCAACAGCCTGTGGGGGGCCTACAATGAGCAGTTCTTC